This entry features one TCR beta chain sequence. The antigen is unknown. The data are from a study of cytomegalovirus exposure and HLA in healthy donors. About the study: In an earlier analysis, some 110 million unique TCR beta sequences were found from some 200 million T cells.

The V end was cut by 2 bases, the J end by 7 bases, with 12 bases between. CDR3 size: 14 residues. Germline-derived CDR1 and CDR2 are MNHNS and SASEGT. Study-wide results and caveats: With later analysis, a missense DCLRE1C variant became linked to TCR beta V- and J-gene trimming.

In the PCR, 60 Vbeta and 13 Jbeta primers were used. In the original workflow: In a later analysis, about 9.9 million of around 75 million unique beta chains occurred in at least two donors. Profiling relied on immunoSEQ multiplex PCR, and the TCRdb table lists in-frame clones only, not all of them. V, J and clone size derive from that table, while D and trimming were established from the DNA sequence. The table lists 150,000 or so clones, more than 70% of them singletons. The sequenced sample consisted of PBMCs. The chain is built from TRBV6-1 and TRBJ1-5; no firm D call. The TCR comes from a woman aged 35 to 49 in good health and CMV-seropositive. CDR3 nucleotides: TGTGCCAGCAGTGAAAATGGAGGTTTACAGCCCCAGCATTTT. Its translation: CASSENGGLQPQHF.